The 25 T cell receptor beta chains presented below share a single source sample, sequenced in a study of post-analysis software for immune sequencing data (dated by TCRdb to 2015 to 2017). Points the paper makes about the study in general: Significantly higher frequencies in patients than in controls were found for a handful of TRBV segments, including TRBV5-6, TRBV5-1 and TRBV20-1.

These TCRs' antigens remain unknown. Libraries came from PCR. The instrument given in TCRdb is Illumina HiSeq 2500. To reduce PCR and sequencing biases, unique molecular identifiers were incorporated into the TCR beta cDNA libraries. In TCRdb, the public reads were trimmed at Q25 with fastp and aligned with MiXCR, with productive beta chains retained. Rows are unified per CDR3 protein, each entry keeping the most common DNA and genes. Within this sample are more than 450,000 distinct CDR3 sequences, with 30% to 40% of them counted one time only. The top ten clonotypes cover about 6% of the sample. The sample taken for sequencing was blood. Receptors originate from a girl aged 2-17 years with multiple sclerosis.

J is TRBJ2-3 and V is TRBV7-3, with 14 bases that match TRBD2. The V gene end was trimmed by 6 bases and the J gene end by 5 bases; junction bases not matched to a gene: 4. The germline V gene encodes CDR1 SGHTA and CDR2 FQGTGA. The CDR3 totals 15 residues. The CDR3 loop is CASRETSGGGDTQYF. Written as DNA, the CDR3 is TGTGCCAGCAGGGAGACTAGCGGGGGGGGAGATACGCAGTATTTT.

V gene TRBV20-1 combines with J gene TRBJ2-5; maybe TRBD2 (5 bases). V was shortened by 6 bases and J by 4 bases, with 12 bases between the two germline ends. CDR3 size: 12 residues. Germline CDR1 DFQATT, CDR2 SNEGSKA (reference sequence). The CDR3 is CSAPDGLETQYF. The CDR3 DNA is TGCAGTGCCCCGGACGGACTAGAGACCCAGTACTTC.

This CDR3 is CSAGQGDIYGYTF. In nucleotides, the CDR3 is TGCAGCGCGGGACAGGGCGACATCTATGGCTACACCTTC. The rearrangement joins TRBV29-1 to TRBJ1-2, with 9 bases matching TRBD1. The length of the CDR3 is 13 residues. Trimming took 7 bases from V and 4 from J; bases not matched to a gene: 7. The germline CDR1 and CDR2 sequences are SQVTM and ANQGSEA.

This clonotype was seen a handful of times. In nucleotides, the CDR3 is TGTGCCAGCTCACGAAGCCGGGACCATATAGAGACCCAGTACTTC. Its translation is CASSRSRDHIETQYF. The chain joins TRBV18 to TRBJ2-5; tentatively, D is TRBD1 or TRBD2 (5 bases each). This CDR3 is built from 15 residues. V dropped 4 bases and J dropped 4 bases, with 16 bases sitting between them. Germline V CDR1 and CDR2: KGHSH, LQKENI.

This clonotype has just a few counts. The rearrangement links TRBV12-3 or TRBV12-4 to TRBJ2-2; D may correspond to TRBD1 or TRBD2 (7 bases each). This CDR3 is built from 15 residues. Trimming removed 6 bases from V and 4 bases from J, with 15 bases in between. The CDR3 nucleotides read TGTGCCAGCAGCCTGGGAGGGGGCGTCACCGGGGAGCTGTTTTTT. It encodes CASSLGGGVTGELFF.

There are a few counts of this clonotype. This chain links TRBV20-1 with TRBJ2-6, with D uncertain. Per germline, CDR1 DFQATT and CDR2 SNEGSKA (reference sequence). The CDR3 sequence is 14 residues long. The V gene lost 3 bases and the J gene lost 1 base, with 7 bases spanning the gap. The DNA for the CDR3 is TGCAGTGCTAGTGGTGGGTCTGGGGCCAACGTCCTGACTTTC. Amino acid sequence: CSASGGSGANVLTF.

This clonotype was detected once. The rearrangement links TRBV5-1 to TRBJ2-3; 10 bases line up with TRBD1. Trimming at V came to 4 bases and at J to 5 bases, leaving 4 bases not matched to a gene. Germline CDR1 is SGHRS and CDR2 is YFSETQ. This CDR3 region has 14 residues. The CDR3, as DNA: TGCGCCAGCAGCGGGGGACAGGGGTTAGATACGCAGTATTTT. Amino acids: CASSGGQGLDTQYF.

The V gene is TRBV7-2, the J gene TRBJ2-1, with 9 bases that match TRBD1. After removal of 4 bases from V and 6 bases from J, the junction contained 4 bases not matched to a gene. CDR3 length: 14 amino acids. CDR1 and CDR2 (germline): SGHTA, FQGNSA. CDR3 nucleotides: TGTGCCAGCAGCTCTGGACAGGGGTTCAATGAGCAGTTCTTC. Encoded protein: CASSSGQGFNEQFF.

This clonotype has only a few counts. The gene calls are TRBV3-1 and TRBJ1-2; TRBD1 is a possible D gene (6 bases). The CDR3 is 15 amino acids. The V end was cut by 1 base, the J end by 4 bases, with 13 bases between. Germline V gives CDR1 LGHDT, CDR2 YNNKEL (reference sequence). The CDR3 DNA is TGTGCCAGCAGCCAAGGTAGGGGGAAGGGCTATGGCTACACCTTC. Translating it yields CASSQGRGKGYGYTF.

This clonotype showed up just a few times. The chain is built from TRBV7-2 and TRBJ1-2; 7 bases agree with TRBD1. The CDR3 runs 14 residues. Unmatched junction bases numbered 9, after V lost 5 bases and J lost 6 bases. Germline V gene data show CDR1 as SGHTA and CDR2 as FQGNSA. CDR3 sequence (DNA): TGTGCCAGCAGCCCTAAAACAGGGGTGCATGGCTACACCTTC. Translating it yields CASSPKTGVHGYTF.

DNA of the CDR3: TGTGCCAGCAGCCACCGACGGACTAGCGGGGGCACAGATACGCAGTATTTT. This encodes CASSHRRTSGGTDTQYF. The rearrangement joins TRBV14 to TRBJ2-3, with TRBD2 identical over 12 bases. V trimming: 3 bases; J trimming: 1 base; junction bases outside the gene matches: 5. This CDR3 is built from 17 residues. Germline assignment: CDR1 SGHDN and CDR2 FVKESK.

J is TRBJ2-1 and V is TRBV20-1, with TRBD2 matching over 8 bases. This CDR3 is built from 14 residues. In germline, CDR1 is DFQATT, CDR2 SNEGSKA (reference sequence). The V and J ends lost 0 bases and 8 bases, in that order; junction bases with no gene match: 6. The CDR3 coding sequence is TGCAGTGCTAGAGATGGCGGGGGGTATGATGAGCAGTTCTTC. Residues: CSARDGGGYDEQFF.

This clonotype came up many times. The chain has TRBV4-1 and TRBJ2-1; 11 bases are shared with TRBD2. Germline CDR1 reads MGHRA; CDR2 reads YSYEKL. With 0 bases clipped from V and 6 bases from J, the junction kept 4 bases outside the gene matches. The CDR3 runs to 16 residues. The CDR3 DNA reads TGCGCCAGCAGCCAAGATGGACTAGCGGGCCCCAATGAGCAGTTCTTC. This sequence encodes CASSQDGLAGPNEQFF.

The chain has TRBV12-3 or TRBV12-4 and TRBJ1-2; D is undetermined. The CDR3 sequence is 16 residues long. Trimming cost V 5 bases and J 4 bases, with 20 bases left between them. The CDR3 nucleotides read TGTGCCAGCAGTCCCAAAAGTGGGCGGTGGGGCTATGGCTACACCTTC. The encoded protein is CASSPKSGRWGYGYTF.

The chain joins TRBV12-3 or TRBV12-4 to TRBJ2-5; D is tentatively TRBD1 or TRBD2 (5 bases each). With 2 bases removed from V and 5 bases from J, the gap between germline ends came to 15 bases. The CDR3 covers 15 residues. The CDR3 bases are TGTGCCAGCAGTTTATGGGGGACCCCTGGGGAGACCCAGTACTTC. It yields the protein CASSLWGTPGETQYF.

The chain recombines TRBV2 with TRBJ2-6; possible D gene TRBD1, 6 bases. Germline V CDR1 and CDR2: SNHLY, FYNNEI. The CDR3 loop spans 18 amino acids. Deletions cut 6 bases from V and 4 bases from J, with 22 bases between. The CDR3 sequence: CASRMDRAQGYGANVLTF. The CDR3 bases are TGTGCCAGCAGGATGGACAGAGCCCAGGGGTACGGGGCCAACGTCCTGACTTTC.

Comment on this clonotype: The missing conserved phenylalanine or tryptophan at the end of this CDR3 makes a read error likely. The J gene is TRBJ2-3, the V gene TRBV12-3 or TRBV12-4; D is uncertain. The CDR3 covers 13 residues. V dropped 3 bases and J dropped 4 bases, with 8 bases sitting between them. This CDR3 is CASSFAAADTQYS. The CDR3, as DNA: TGTGCCAGCAGTTTTGCAGCAGCAGATACGCAGTATTCT.

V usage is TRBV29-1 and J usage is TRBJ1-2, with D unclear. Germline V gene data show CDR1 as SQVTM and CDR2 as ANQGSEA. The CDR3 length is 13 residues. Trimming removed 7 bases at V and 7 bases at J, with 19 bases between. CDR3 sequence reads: CSAAPPSYPGYTF. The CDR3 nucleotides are TGCAGCGCCGCCCCTCCTAGCTATCCTGGCTACACCTTC.

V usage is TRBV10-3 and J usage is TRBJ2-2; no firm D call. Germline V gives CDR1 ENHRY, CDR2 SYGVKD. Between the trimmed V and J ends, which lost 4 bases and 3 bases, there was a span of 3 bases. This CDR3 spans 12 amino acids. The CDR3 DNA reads TGTGCCATCAGTGGGGACACCGGGGAGCTGTTTTTT. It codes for CAISGDTGELFF.

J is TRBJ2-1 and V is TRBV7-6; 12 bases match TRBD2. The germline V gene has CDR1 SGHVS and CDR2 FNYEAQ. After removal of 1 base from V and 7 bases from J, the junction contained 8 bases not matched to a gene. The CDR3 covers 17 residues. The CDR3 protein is CASSLDLAGGPRNEQFF. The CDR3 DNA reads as TGTGCCAGCAGCTTAGATCTAGCGGGGGGGCCTCGAAATGAGCAGTTCTTC.

CDR3 coding DNA: TGTGCCAGCAGCCCACAGGGCAGGTTCTCACCCCTCCACTTT. It yields the protein CASSPQGRFSPLHF. The rearrangement uses TRBV14 and TRBJ1-6; weak D call: TRBD1 (6 bases). The germline CDR1 and CDR2 sequences are SGHDN and FVKESK. This CDR3 comprises 14 residues. V was cut by 4 bases and J by 10 bases, with 14 bases left in between.

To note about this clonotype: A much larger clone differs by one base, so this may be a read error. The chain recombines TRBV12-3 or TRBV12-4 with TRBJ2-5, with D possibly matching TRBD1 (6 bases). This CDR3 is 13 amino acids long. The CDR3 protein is CAGSWGPSETQYF. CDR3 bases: TGTGCCGGCAGTTGGGGGCCCTCCGAGACCCAGTACTTC.

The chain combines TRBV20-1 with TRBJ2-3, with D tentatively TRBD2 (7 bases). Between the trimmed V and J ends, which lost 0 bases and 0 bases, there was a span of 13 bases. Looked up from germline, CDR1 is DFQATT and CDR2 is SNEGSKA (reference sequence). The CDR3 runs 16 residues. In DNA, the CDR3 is TGCAGTGCTAGAGAGGTGCGGGGGACAAGCACAGATACGCAGTATTTT. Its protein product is CSAREVRGTSTDTQYF.

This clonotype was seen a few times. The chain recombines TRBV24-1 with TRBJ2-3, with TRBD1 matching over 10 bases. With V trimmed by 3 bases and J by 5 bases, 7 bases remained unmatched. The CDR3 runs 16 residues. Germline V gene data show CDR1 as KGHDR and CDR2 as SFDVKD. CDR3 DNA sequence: TGTGCCACCAGTGATCAATACCGGGACAGGGGAGATACGCAGTATTTT. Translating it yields CATSDQYRDRGDTQYF.

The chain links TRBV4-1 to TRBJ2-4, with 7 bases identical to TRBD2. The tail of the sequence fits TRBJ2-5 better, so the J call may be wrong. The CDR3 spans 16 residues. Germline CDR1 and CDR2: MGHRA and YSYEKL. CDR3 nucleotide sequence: TGCGCCAGCAGCCCGACCGGGAGGCTGTTCCAAGAGACCCAGTACTTC. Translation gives CASSPTGRLFQETQYF.